This note documents a single T cell receptor (delta chain) sequence. Its cognate antigen is unknown. A read error likely explains why the TCRdb protein, taken from a much larger clone, differs from this DNA's translation at residue 4; the protein shown is translated from the DNA. The sample comes from a study of γδ T cells in repeated Plasmodium falciparum infection. Study context: Malaria-naive adults were infected with P. falciparum NF54 four times over approximately 600 days.

Trimming shortened V by 8 bases and J by 7 bases, and 29 bases separated the two germline ends. This CDR3 contains 17 residues. Germline lookup yields CDR1 TSWWSYY and CDR2 QGS. TCRdb made new clone calls on the multiplex PCR reads using CATT. This sample has about 48,000 delta-chain clones, with 1.5% to 2% found just once. Whole-study results and caveats: Many TCRgamma sequences overlapped between individuals in stable Vgamma9/Vdelta2+ repertoires.

Gammadelta T cells were flow-sorted from PBMC into Vgamma9/Vdelta2+ and Vdelta2-negative populations for bulk analysis. This clonotype originated in a pool of human donors (malaria-infected and uninfected, not separated). The chain couples TRDV1 to TRDJ1; D may be TRDD3 (6 bases). Specimen: gamma-delta T cells from blood. The CDR3 loop reads CALRTPSVSGEVGKLIF. The CDR3 bases are TGTGCTCTTAGGACTCCTAGTGTGTCGGGGGAGGTCGGTAAACTCATCTTT.